This TCR beta chain was sequenced during a study of post-analysis software for immune sequencing data. Study-wide results and limits: Comparison of patients with controls showed about 5 TRBV segments more frequent in patients, TRBV5-6, TRBV5-1 and TRBV20-1 among them.

About this clonotype itself: Antigen specificity is unknown.

V gave up 2 bases and J gave up 6 bases; unmatched junction bases: 14. The CDR3 sequence is 18 residues long. Unique molecular identifiers had been added to the TCR beta cDNA libraries. TCRdb itself ran the PCR reads through MiXCR, one entry per CDR3 protein. Of approximately 770,000 distinct CDR3 sequences listed, 40% to 55% are singletons. The sample taken for sequencing was blood. The TCR sequence derives from a girl aged 10 to 17 with multiple sclerosis. V is TRBV12-3 or TRBV12-4 and J is TRBJ2-1; 9 bases are shared with TRBD2. The CDR3 nucleotides read TGTGCCAGCAGTTTACTTAATCTTCTGGCGGGAGGGGGCAATGAGCAGTTCTTC. Translation: CASSLLNLLAGGGNEQFF.